These 30 T cell receptor beta chains were sequenced from one sample in a study of T-cell reconstitution after alpha-beta-depleted transplantation in children. Preparation of the TCRbeta library was carried out with unique molecular identifiers. One entry per CDR3 protein results from TCRdb running MiXCR on the PCR reads. The sample has 500,000 to 600,000 distinct CDR3 sequences, approximately 30% seen once. The specimen was PBMCs from the stem cell graft donor, collected from the stem cell graft. These receptors were obtained from a human donor who donated a stem cell graft to a child with aplastic anemia.

CDR3 sequence reads: CASSLTWQGGSALTYEQYV. CDR3 in DNA: TGTGCCAGCAGTCTTACGTGGCAGGGGGGTAGCGCTTTAACCTACGAGCAGTACGTC. This chain uses TRBV12-3 or TRBV12-4 with TRBJ2-7; the D gene is possibly TRBD1 (7 bases). This CDR3 is 19 amino acids long. The germline V and J ends were trimmed by 5 bases and 2 bases, with 28 bases remaining between them.

This clonotype was counted between two and nine times. J is TRBJ1-1 and V is TRBV10-3, with a tentative D call TRBD1 (5 bases). Trimming cost V 2 bases and J 5 bases, with 12 bases left between them. Germline V gene sequence: CDR1 ENHRY, CDR2 SYGVKD. The CDR3 spans 14 residues. This CDR3 reads CAISEGAARTEAFF. In DNA, the CDR3 is TGTGCCATCAGTGAGGGGGCAGCCAGAACTGAAGCTTTCTTT.

This chain connects TRBV7-9 to TRBJ2-1; the match to TRBD2 covers 14 bases. The CDR3 covers 17 residues. Germline CDR1 SEHNR, CDR2 FQNEAQ (reference sequence). V trimming: 4 bases; J trimming: 8 bases; junction bases outside the gene matches: 10. The CDR3 loop is CASSYSTSGGVLYEQFF. Written as DNA, the CDR3 is TGTGCCAGCAGCTACTCGACTAGCGGGGGGGTTCTCTATGAGCAGTTCTTC.

This clonotype was seen a handful of times. The J gene is TRBJ2-7, the V gene TRBV10-3; weak D call: TRBD1 (5 bases). V lost 10 bases to trimming and J lost 0 bases, with 10 bases between them. This CDR3 comprises 12 residues. Germline V gene lookup returns CDR1 ENHRY and CDR2 SYGVKD. The CDR3 coding sequence is TGTGCCACCGGCGACAGCTCCTACGAGCAGTACGTC. Translating it yields CATGDSSYEQYV.

The table lists this clonotype with a few counts. The chain combines TRBV10-3 with TRBJ2-1; TRBD1 matches 8 bases. V trimming: 3 bases; J trimming: 5 bases; junction bases outside the gene matches: 3. This CDR3 spans 14 amino acids. From germline, CDR1 is ENHRY and CDR2 SYGVKD. In DNA form, the CDR3 reads TGTGCCATCAGTGACCCGACAGGGGACAATGAGCAGTTCTTC. Its protein product is CAISDPTGDNEQFF.

The gene calls are TRBV4-1 and TRBJ2-3; no reliable D call. V was shortened by 0 bases and J by 2 bases, with 9 bases between the two germline ends. The CDR3 length is 15 residues. The germline CDR1 and CDR2 sequences are MGHRA and YSYEKL. The CDR3 DNA reads as TGCGCCAGCAGCCAAGAGGGCGAGTTCACAGATACGCAGTATTTT. Translating gives CASSQEGEFTDTQYF.

This clonotype was counted between two and nine times. The V call is TRBV5-1, the J call TRBJ2-7, with TRBD1 matching 9 bases. The CDR3 sequence is 15 residues long. Germline V gene data show CDR1 as SGHRS and CDR2 as YFSETQ. With 2 bases clipped from V and 6 bases from J, the junction kept 9 bases outside the gene matches. The DNA for the CDR3 is TGCGCCAGCAGCTTCGCTCCGGGACAGGGAGCCGAGCAGTACTTC. It is translated as CASSFAPGQGAEQYF.

DNA of the CDR3: TGTGCCAGCAGCCAAGGGCGGGAGGGGGAGCAGTTCTTC. It encodes CASSQGREGEQFF. This rearrangement joins TRBV3-1 to TRBJ2-1, with TRBD2 matching over 9 bases. Trimming at V came to 1 base and at J to 10 bases, leaving 2 bases not matched to a gene. The germline V gene has CDR1 LGHDT and CDR2 YNNKEL (reference sequence). CDR3 length equals 13 residues.

The table lists this clonotype with a few counts. The chain employs TRBV15 and TRBJ1-4; no firm D call. The CDR3 spans 17 residues. In germline, CDR1 is LNHNV, CDR2 YYDKDF (reference sequence). V shed 0 bases and J shed 0 bases, with 11 bases lying between them. The CDR3, as DNA: TGTGCCACCAGCAGAGACCCCGGAGGTGCAACTAATGAAAAACTGTTTTTT. This sequence encodes CATSRDPGGATNEKLFF.

This sequence joins TRBV28 and TRBJ2-2, with D uncertain. V was shortened by 3 bases and J by 6 bases, with 8 bases between the two germline ends. This CDR3 region has 13 residues. Germline CDR1 reads MDHEN; CDR2 reads SYDVKM. The CDR3 region has the DNA TGTGCCAGCAGTTTGCAGGCCCCCGGGGAGCTGTTTTTT. Translating gives CASSLQAPGELFF.

This chain's CDR3 is CASSFTGRAEKLFF. The DNA of the CDR3 is TGTGCCAGCAGTTTTACCGGGAGAGCGGAAAAACTGTTTTTT. V gene TRBV12-3 or TRBV12-4 combines with J gene TRBJ1-4; D not certain. The CDR3 loop spans 14 amino acids. V was shortened by 3 bases and J by 8 bases, with 13 bases between the two germline ends.

This chain uses TRBV29-1 with TRBJ1-1; 9 bases fit TRBD1. Germline CDR1 is SQVTM and CDR2 is ANQGSEA. The trim removed 4 bases at V and 4 bases at J, leaving 7 bases unmatched. This CDR3 is 14 amino acids long. For the CDR3, the DNA is TGCAGCGTTGGGTGGGACAGGGAAACCACTGAAGCTTTCTTT. This translates into CSVGWDRETTEAFF.

The chain employs TRBV12-3 or TRBV12-4 and TRBJ2-1; 9 positions agree with TRBD1. The junction had 1 base not matched to a gene; V was cut back by 4 bases and J by 0 bases. This CDR3 has 15 residues. The CDR3 nucleotides are TGTGCCAGCAGTTGGACAGGGGCCTCCTACAATGAGCAGTTCTTC. It codes for CASSWTGASYNEQFF.

This rearrangement joins TRBV6-2 or TRBV6-3 to TRBJ2-4; 8 bases map to TRBD1. Looked up from germline, CDR1 is MNHEY and CDR2 is SVGEGT. This CDR3 comprises 17 residues. V lost 7 bases, J lost 7 bases, and 18 bases stayed unmatched. CDR3 sequence reads: CASTPFRDRSVLNIQYF. The CDR3 nucleotides are TGTGCCAGCACTCCGTTCCGGGACAGGTCTGTCTTGAACATTCAGTACTTC.

This rearrangement joins TRBV19 to TRBJ2-5; either TRBD1 or TRBD2 may fit D (5 bases each). Germline CDR1 and CDR2: LNHDA and SQIVND (reference sequence). Trimming pared 4 bases from V and 3 bases from J, leaving 12 bases between. The CDR3 sequence is 14 residues long. As DNA, the CDR3 is TGTGCCAGTAGTAACCGGGACGTCGAAGAGACCCAGTACTTC. Its translation: CASSNRDVEETQYF.

The V gene is TRBV5-1, the J gene TRBJ1-5; D remains unclear. Germline CDR1 SGHRS, CDR2 YFSETQ. Trimming took off 0 bases at V and 8 bases at J, with 12 bases between the two ends. This CDR3 has 14 amino acids. The CDR3 region has the DNA TGCGCCAGCAGCTTGGTTAGTGGGGTGGAGCCCCAGCATTTT. The encoded protein is CASSLVSGVEPQHF.

This clonotype was found a few times. This chain uses TRBV5-1 with TRBJ2-5; 9 bases match TRBD1. CDR3 size: 15 residues. Germline loops: CDR1 SGHRS, CDR2 YFSETQ. The ends lost 4 bases at V and 2 bases at J; junction bases unmatched: 6. This CDR3 reads CASSPRDRAQETQYF. The CDR3 region has the DNA TGCGCCAGCAGCCCCCGGGACAGGGCTCAAGAGACCCAGTACTTC.

The genes are TRBV5-1 and TRBJ2-3, with 7 positions matching TRBD2. This CDR3 has 16 residues. V was clipped by 0 bases and J by 1 base; unmatched bases: 5. Germline values: CDR1 SGHRS, CDR2 YFSETQ. CDR3 amino acids: CASSLGTRIGTDTQYF. The CDR3 DNA reads TGCGCCAGCAGCTTGGGGACTAGAATCGGCACAGATACGCAGTATTTT.

This clonotype showed up just a few times. The CDR3 DNA sequence: TGTGCCATCTCTGAGCGGGAGATTTATTCCGGGGAGCTGTTTTTT. It yields the protein CAISEREIYSGELFF. V and J are TRBV10-3 and TRBJ2-2; 8 bases fit TRBD2. This CDR3 has 15 amino acids. CDR1 is ENHRY, CDR2 SYGVKD, per germline. V was clipped by 8 bases and J by 6 bases; unmatched bases: 11.

This clonotype occurred a few times. This rearrangement joins TRBV20-1 to TRBJ1-5, with TRBD1 as a possible D gene (5 bases). Germline V gene sequence: CDR1 DFQATT, CDR2 SNEGSKA (reference sequence). This CDR3 is 13 amino acids long. V was trimmed by 4 bases and J by 4 bases, leaving 11 bases between them. For the CDR3, the DNA is TGCAGTGCTACTAGTTCAGGGAATCAGCCCCAGCATTTT. This sequence encodes CSATSSGNQPQHF.

This clonotype appeared a few times. The chain employs TRBV29-1 and TRBJ2-3; D unclear. This CDR3 contains 15 residues. The germline V and J ends were trimmed by 3 bases and 4 bases, with 17 bases remaining between them. Germline-derived CDR1 and CDR2 are SQVTM and ANQGSEA. The CDR3 region has the DNA TGCAGCGTTGATCTGGCTAGTGGTTTCGCAGATACGCAGTATTTT. Translation: CSVDLASGFADTQYF.

The chain employs TRBV11-3 and TRBJ2-1, with 8 positions matching TRBD2. The germline gives CDR1 SGHNT, CDR2 YENEEA. Trimming at V came to 5 bases and at J to 11 bases, leaving 8 bases not matched to a gene. There are 13 residues in the CDR3. The CDR3 reads CASSHLVSGKQFF. The DNA of the CDR3 is TGTGCCAGCAGCCACTTGGTTAGCGGGAAGCAGTTCTTC.

This chain connects TRBV13 to TRBJ1-1, with a tentative D call TRBD1 (5 bases). CDR3 size: 15 residues. Between the trimmed V and J ends, which lost 1 base and 5 bases, there was a span of 14 bases. The germline V gene encodes CDR1 PRHDT and CDR2 FYEKMQ (reference sequence). The CDR3 nucleotides are TGTGCCAGCAGCTTAGTCGGAGGGGCCGGGACTGAAGCTTTCTTT. It encodes CASSLVGGAGTEAFF. Full variable domain (missing parts from reference TRBV13 and TRBJ1-1): AAGVIQSPRHLIKEKRETATLKCYPIPRHDTVYWYQQGPGQDPQFLISFYEKMQSDKGSIPDRFSAQQFSDYHSELNMSSLELGDSALYFCASSLVGGAGTEAFFGQGTRLTVV.

The table lists this clonotype with a few counts. V gene TRBV25-1 combines with J gene TRBJ1-1; no firm D call. Germline assignment: CDR1 MGHDK and CDR2 SYGVNS. The germline V and J ends were trimmed by 1 base and 5 bases, with 14 bases remaining between them. The CDR3 loop spans 15 amino acids. The CDR3 loop is CASSEFQYGWTEAFF. Written as DNA, the CDR3 is TGTGCCAGCAGTGAATTCCAGTATGGGTGGACTGAAGCTTTCTTT.

This chain joins TRBV7-3 and TRBJ2-1; 7 nucleotides align to TRBD2. The CDR3 spans 14 residues. The J segment lost 12 bases and the V segment lost 4 bases, leaving 12 bases of the junction unmatched. Germline V lookup: CDR1 SGHTA, CDR2 FQGTGA. This CDR3 reads CASSSSLVGGTQFF. For the CDR3, the DNA is TGTGCCAGCAGCTCGTCGTTAGTGGGGGGGACGCAGTTCTTC.

V gene TRBV20-1 combines with J gene TRBJ1-2; maybe TRBD1 (6 bases). Trimming took off 0 bases at V and 4 bases at J, with 21 bases between the two ends. The CDR3 is 17 amino acids. Germline V gene lookup returns CDR1 DFQATT and CDR2 SNEGSKA (reference sequence). The CDR3 sequence is CSARDQKGDNPLYGYTF. As DNA, the CDR3 is TGCAGTGCTAGAGACCAGAAGGGGGACAATCCCCTCTATGGCTACACCTTC.

The V gene is TRBV28, the J gene TRBJ2-1; TRBD2 matches 7 bases. CDR1 and CDR2 (germline): MDHEN, SYDVKM. This CDR3 is 18 amino acids long. V shed 0 bases and J 10 bases; nucleotides not matched to a gene: 18. The DNA for the CDR3 is TGTGCCAGCAGTTTATGGGGAACTAGCGCCTTAGGATATGGGGAGCAGTTCTTC. This translates into CASSLWGTSALGYGEQFF.

Only a few counts were recorded for this clonotype. The rearrangement joins TRBV12-3 or TRBV12-4 to TRBJ2-5; 8 bases line up with TRBD1. The length of the CDR3 is 17 residues. Losses at the gene ends were 4 bases for V and 0 bases for J; bases not matched to a gene: 10. The CDR3 DNA follows: TGTGCCAGCAGTTGGAAAAGCCGGGACAGGCACCAAGAGACCCAGTACTTC. This encodes CASSWKSRDRHQETQYF.

This clonotype was seen only a few times. This chain joins TRBV12-3 or TRBV12-4 and TRBJ1-1, with 7 nucleotides matching TRBD1. This CDR3 has 14 residues. V was pared by 0 bases and J by 4 bases, with 2 bases of the junction left unmatched. The CDR3: CASSLANRGTEAFF. As DNA, the CDR3 is TGTGCCAGCAGTTTAGCGAACAGGGGCACTGAAGCTTTCTTT.

This clonotype was detected a few times. The chain joins TRBV3-1 to TRBJ2-5, with 7 nucleotides matching TRBD2. V lost 0 bases to trimming and J lost 4 bases; unmatched junction nucleotides: 5. Per germline, CDR1 LGHDT and CDR2 YNNKEL (reference sequence). The CDR3 spans 15 residues. The CDR3 DNA follows: TGTGCCAGCAGCCAAGATCCGGTAGCGGGAGAGACCCAGTACTTC. This sequence encodes CASSQDPVAGETQYF.